This TCR beta chain comes out of a study of T cells after posttransplantation cyclophosphamide. Comment on this clone: What it recognizes is unknown.

Sequencing was performed with immunoSEQ multiplex PCR; in TCRdb, only in-frame clones are kept and a portion is missing. This table has more than 20,000 clones, more than 75% appearing once. In germline, CDR1 is SGHDT, CDR2 YYEEEE. The CDR3 is 15 residues long. Trimming took 4 bases from V and 0 from J; bases not matched to a gene: 7. Study-wide points: After PTCy, TRB diversity resembled that of CNI/methotrexate controls.

The chain uses TRBV5-6 and TRBJ2-7; the match to TRBD1 covers 7 bases. Sequencing was done on a sample of PBMCs. The receptor's source is a woman aged 60 to 75 with a blood cancer, CMV-positive, and with a related stem cell donor. This CDR3 reads CASSPGTVFSYEQYF. CDR3 DNA sequence: TGTGCCAGCAGCCCAGGGACAGTGTTCTCCTACGAGCAGTACTTC.